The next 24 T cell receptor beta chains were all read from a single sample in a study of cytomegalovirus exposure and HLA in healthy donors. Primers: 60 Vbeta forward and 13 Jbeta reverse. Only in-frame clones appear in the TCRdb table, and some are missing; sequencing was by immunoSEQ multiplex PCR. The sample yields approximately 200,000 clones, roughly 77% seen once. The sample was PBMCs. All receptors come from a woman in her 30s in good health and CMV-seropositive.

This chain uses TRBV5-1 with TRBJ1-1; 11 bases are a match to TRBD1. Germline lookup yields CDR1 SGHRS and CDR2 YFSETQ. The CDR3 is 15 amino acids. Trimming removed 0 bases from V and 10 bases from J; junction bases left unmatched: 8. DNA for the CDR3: TGCGCCAGCAGCTTGGAAGGGACAGGGGGGAGAGGAGCTTTCTTT. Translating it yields CASSLEGTGGRGAFF.

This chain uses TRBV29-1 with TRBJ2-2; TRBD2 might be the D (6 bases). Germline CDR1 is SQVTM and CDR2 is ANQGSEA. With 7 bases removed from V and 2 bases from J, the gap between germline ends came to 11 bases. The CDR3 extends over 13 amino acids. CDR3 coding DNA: TGCAGCGGGCGGACTATCAACACCGGGGAGCTGTTTTTT. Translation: CSGRTINTGELFF.

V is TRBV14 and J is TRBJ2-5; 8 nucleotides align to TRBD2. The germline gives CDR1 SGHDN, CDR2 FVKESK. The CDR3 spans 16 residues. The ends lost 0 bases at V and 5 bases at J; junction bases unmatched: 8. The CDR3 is CASSQDPTGGPETQYF. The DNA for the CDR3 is TGTGCCAGCAGCCAAGACCCCACGGGAGGGCCGGAGACCCAGTACTTC.

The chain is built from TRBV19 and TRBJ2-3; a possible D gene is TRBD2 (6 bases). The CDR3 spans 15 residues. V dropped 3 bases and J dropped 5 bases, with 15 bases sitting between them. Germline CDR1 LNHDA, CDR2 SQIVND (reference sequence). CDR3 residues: CASSILAGSGDTQYF. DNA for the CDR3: TGTGCCAGTAGTATTCTGGCGGGGTCGGGAGATACGCAGTATTTT.

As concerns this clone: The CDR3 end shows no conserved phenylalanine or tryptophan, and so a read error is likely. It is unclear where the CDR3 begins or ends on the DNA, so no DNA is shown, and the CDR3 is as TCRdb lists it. The CDR3 sequence is CASSLGPLGGE. The chain carries TRBV5-1 and TRBJ2-6; the table's D gene call, TRBD2, was not cross checked with the DNA. The CDR3 sequence runs 11 residues, both termini included. Germline CDR1 is SGHRS and CDR2 is YFSETQ.

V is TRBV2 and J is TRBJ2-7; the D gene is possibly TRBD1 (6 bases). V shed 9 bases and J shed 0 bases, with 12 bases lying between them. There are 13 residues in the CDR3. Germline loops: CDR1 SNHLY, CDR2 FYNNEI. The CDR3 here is CASRQDSSYEQYF. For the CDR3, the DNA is TGTGCCAGTCGACAGGATAGCTCCTACGAGCAGTACTTC.

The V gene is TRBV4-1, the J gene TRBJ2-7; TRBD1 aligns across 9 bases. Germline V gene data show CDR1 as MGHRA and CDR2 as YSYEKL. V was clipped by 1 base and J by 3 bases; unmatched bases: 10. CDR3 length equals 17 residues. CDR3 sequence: CASSQAHGTGWGYEQYF. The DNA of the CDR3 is TGCGCCAGCAGCCAAGCCCACGGGACAGGGTGGGGCTACGAGCAGTACTTC.

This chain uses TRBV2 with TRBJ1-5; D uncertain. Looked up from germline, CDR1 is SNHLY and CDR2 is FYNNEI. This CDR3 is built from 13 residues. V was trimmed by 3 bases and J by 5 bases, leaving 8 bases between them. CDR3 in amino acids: CASSERVYQPQHF. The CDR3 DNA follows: TGTGCCAGCAGTGAGAGGGTCTATCAGCCCCAGCATTTT. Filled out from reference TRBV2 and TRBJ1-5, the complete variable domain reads EPEVTQTPSHQVTQMGQEVILRCVPISNHLYFYWYRQILGQKVEFLVSFYNNEISEKSEIFDDQFSVERPDGSNFTLKIRSTKLEDSAMYFCASSERVYQPQHFGDGTRLSIL.

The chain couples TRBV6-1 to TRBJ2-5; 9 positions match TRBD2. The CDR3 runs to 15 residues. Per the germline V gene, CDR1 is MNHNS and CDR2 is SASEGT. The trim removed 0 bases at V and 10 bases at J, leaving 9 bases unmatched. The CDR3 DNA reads TGTGCCAGCAGTGAAGCTTTGGGGGCGCGGGAGGGCCAGTACTTC. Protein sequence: CASSEALGAREGQYF.

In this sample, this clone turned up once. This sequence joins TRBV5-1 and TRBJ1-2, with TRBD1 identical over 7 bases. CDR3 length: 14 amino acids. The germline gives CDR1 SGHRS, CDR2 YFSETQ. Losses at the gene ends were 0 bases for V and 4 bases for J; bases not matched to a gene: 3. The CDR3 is CASSLEGQRYGYTF. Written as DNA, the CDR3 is TGCGCCAGCAGCTTGGAGGGACAGCGCTATGGCTACACCTTC.

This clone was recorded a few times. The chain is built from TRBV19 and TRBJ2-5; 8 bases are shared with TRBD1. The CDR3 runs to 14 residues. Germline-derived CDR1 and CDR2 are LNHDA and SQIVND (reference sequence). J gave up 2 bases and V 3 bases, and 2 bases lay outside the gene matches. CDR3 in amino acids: CASSMGTGQETQYF. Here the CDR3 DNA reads TGTGCCAGTAGTATGGGGACAGGACAAGAGACCCAGTACTTC.

CDR3 in amino acids: CASIPSGVSGYTF. The CDR3 DNA sequence: TGTGCCAGCATCCCCAGCGGGGTATCCGGCTACACCTTC. The rearrangement joins TRBV6-1 to TRBJ1-2; no firm D call. The germline gives CDR1 MNHNS, CDR2 SASEGT. The CDR3 runs to 13 residues. Trimming took off 7 bases at V and 8 bases at J, with 17 bases between the two ends.

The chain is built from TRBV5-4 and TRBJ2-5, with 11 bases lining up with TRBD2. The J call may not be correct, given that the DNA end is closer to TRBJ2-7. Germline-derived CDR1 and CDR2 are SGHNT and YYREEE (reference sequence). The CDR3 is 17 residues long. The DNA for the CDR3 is TGTGCCAGCAGCTTGGTCAAACTAGCGGGAGTTCCCAACGAGCAGTACTTC. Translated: CASSLVKLAGVPNEQYF.

The CDR3 reads CATPVTEAFF. The CDR3 DNA sequence: TGTGCCACCCCGGTCACTGAAGCTTTCTTT. This rearrangement joins TRBV2 to TRBJ1-1; D not certain. Trimming left V 10 bases short and J 4 bases short, with 7 bases between. The CDR3 spans 10 residues. CDR1 and CDR2 (germline): SNHLY, FYNNEI.

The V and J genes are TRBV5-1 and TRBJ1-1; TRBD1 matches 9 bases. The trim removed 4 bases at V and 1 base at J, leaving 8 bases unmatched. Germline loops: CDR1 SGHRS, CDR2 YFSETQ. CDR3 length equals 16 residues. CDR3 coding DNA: TGCGCCAGCAGCAGAGGACAGGGGACTGCGAACACTGAAGCTTTCTTT. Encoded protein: CASSRGQGTANTEAFF.

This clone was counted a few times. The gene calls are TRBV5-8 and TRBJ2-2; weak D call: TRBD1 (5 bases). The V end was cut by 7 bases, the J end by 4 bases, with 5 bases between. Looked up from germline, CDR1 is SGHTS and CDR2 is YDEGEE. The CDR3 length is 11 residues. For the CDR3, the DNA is TGTGCCAGCCAGGGCACCGGGGAGCTGTTTTTT. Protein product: CASQGTGELFF.

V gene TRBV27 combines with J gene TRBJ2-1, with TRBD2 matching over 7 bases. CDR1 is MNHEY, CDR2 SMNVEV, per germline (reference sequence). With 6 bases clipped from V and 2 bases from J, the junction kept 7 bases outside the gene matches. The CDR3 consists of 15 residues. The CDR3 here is CASRTLLAPYNEQFF. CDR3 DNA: TGTGCCAGCAGAACCTTACTAGCGCCCTACAATGAGCAGTTCTTC.

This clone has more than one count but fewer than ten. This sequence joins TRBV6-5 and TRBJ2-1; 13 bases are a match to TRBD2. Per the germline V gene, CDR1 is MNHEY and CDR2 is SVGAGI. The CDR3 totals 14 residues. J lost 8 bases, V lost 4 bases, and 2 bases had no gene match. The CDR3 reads CASSSTSGRHEQFF. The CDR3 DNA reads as TGTGCCAGCAGTTCGACTAGCGGGAGGCATGAGCAGTTCTTC.

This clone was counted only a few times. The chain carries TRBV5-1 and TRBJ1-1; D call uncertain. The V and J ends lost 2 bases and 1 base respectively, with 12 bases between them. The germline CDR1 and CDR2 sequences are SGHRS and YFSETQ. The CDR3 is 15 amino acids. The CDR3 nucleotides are TGCGCCAGCAGCTTCTCTGGGCCAGGGAACACTGAAGCTTTCTTT. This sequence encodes CASSFSGPGNTEAFF.

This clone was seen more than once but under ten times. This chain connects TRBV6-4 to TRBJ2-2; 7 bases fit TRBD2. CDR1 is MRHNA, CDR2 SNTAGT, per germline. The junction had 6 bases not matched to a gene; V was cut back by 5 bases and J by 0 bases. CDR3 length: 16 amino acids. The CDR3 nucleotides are TGTGCCAGCAGTACAACCAGCGGGGCGAACACCGGGGAGCTGTTTTTT. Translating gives CASSTTSGANTGELFF.

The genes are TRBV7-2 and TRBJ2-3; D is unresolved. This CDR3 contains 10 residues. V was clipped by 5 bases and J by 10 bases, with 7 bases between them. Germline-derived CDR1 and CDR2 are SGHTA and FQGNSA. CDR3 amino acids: CASSNIAQYF. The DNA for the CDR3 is TGTGCCAGCAGCAATATTGCGCAGTATTTT.

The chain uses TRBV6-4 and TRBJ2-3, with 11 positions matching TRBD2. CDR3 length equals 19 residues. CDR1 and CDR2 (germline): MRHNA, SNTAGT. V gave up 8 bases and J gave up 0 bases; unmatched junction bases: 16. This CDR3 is CASQFSGRAILSSTDTQYF. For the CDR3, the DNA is TGTGCCAGCCAGTTTAGCGGGAGGGCCATCCTCTCTAGCACAGATACGCAGTATTTT.

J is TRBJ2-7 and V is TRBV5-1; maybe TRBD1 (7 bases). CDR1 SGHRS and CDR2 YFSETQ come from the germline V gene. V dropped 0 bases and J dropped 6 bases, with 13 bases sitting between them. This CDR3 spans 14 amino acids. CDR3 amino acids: CASSLGAGGSEQYF. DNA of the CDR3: TGCGCCAGCAGCTTGGGTGCAGGGGGGTCCGAGCAGTACTTC. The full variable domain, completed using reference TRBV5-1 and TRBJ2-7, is KAGVTQTPRYLIKTRGQQVTLSCSPISGHRSVSWYQQTPGQGLQFLFEYFSETQRNKGNFPGRFSGRQFSNSRSEMNVSTLELGDSALYLCASSLGAGGSEQYFGPGTRLTVT.

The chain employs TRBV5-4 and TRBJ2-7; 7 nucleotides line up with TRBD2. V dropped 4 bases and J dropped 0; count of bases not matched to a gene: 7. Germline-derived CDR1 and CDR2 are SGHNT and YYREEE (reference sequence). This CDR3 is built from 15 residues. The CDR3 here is CASSQDRGSSYEQYF. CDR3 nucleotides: TGTGCCAGCAGCCAAGACCGCGGGAGCTCCTACGAGCAGTACTTC.